Sequencing of this T cell receptor (beta chain) was carried out in a study of kidney transplant recipient with SARS-CoV-2 infection. The CDR3 consists of 17 residues. The V end was cut by 0 bases, the J end by 0 bases, with 10 bases between. From germline, CDR1 is SGHRS and CDR2 YFSETQ. This clonotype was counted between two and nine times. TCRdb recomputed calls from the reads with MiXCR, one row per CDR3 protein. The sample records about 240,000 distinct CDR3 sequences, around 28% being singletons. The chain links TRBV5-1 to TRBJ1-6, with unresolved D. The sequence came from a male patient aged 25-45 years who had COVID-19 and was a kidney transplant recipient. Certain T cells may be donor cells from the graft. This specimen was a blood sample, taken at baseline and between days 110 and 120 from a kidney transplant recipient. CDR3 DNA: TGCGCCAGCAGCTTGGCCGGTTCTAGCTCCTATAATTCACCCCTCCACTTT. This gives the protein CASSLAGSSSYNSPLHF.